This TCR beta chain was recorded in a study of cytomegalovirus exposure and HLA in healthy donors. Findings and caveats of the study: According to a subsequent analysis, TCR clusters identified in the first cohort showed a tendency to co-occur across the 120 validation repertoires. Reports described diagnosis of cytomegalovirus status by the classifier as highly specific and sensitive. Among TCR beta chains, those listed as cytomegalovirus-associated numbered under 200.

The data were produced by immunoSEQ multiplex PCR, yet TCRdb's version contains in-frame clones alone and is incomplete. The data show about 160,000 clones, nearly 90% seen once. As to this clone: Its specificity is not known.

Trimming stripped 3 bases from V and 3 bases from J, with 12 bases between. CDR1 MNHNS and CDR2 SASEGT come from the germline V gene. This CDR3 spans 15 amino acids. The donors belonged to the roughly 130-subject validation cohort, separate from the approximately 700-subject first cohort. The chain combines TRBV6-1 with TRBJ2-1; D might be TRBD1 (5 bases). The sequenced sample consisted of PBMCs. This receptor was taken from a woman aged 18-35 years in good health and CMV-seropositive. In DNA form, the CDR3 reads TGTGCCAGCAGTGACCCGGGCCAGGGCTACAATGAGCAGTTCTTC. Translated, it gives CASSDPGQGYNEQFF.